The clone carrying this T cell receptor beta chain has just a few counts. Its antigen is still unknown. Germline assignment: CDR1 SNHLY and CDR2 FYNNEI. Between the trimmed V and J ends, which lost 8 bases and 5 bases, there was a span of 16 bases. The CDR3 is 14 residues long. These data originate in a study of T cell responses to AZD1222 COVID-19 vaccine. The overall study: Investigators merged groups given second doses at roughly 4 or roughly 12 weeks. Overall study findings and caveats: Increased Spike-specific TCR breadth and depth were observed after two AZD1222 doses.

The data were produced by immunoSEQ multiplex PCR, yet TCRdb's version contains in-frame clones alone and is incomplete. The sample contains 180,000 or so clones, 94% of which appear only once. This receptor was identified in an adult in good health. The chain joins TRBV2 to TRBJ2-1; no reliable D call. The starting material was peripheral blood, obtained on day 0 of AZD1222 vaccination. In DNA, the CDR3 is TGTGCCAGCCAATTGTATCTTACCGACAATGAGCAGTTCTTC. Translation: CASQLYLTDNEQFF.